The rows below give T cell receptor beta chains drawn from one sample of a study of T cell repertoires in cytomegalovirus infection. Each CDR3 protein is one row after TCRdb ran MiXCR on the reads. The sample includes a few hundred thousand distinct CDR3 sequences, approximately 40% seen only once; the top ten take roughly 50%. Antigens for these TCRs are unknown. Sequencing used cultured PBMCs, obtained from culture after CMV antigen stimulation. The source of these receptors is a human donor in good health (CMV status not recorded). Some clones in this sample may be carry-over from other donors' samples. The CDR3 runs from the conserved cysteine through the conserved F or W. Fields, in order: clone size, D gene, J gene, V gene, CDR3 protein, CDR3 DNA. A D gene is named only where the DNA matches it firmly. Part of the rows lack a size; the others show once, few, many or a class for expanded clones.

clone size: many
D gene: -
J gene: TRBJ2-7
V gene: TRBV7-2
CDR3 protein: CASSGRYEQYF
CDR3 DNA: TGTGCCAGCAGTGGGAGGTACGAGCAGTACTTC

clone size: -
D gene: TRBD1
J gene: TRBJ1-1
V gene: TRBV27
CDR3 protein: CASSLSRNPGGTEAFF
CDR3 DNA: TGTGCCAGCAGTTTATCGAGGAACCCAGGGGGCACTGAAGCTTTCTTT

clone size: few
D gene: TRBD1
J gene: TRBJ1-2
V gene: TRBV10-3
CDR3 protein: CAISERAGGYGYTF
CDR3 DNA: TGTGCCATCAGTGAGCGTGCAGGGGGCTATGGCTACACCTTC

clone size: few
D gene: -
J gene: TRBJ2-5
V gene: TRBV12-5
CDR3 protein: CASGLGPDGTTLQETQYF
CDR3 DNA: TGTGCTAGTGGTTTGGGACCCGACGGGACAACCCTCCAAGAGACCCAGTACTTC

clone size: -
D gene: -
J gene: TRBJ2-1
V gene: TRBV7-6
CDR3 protein: CASSHSVGRYNEQFF
CDR3 DNA: TGTGCCAGCAGCCACTCGGTGGGCCGGTACAATGAGCAGTTCTTC

clone size: -
D gene: TRBD2
J gene: TRBJ2-1
V gene: TRBV19
CDR3 protein: CASGGSGTKIFYNEQFF
CDR3 DNA: TGTGCCAGTGGGGGGAGCGGGACCAAAATTTTCTACAATGAGCAGTTCTTC

clone size: few
D gene: -
J gene: TRBJ2-1
V gene: TRBV30
CDR3 protein: CAWSPTTWGNEQFF
CDR3 DNA: TGTGCCTGGAGTCCCACGACGTGGGGCAATGAGCAGTTCTTC

clone size: -
D gene: TRBD2
J gene: TRBJ2-1
V gene: TRBV20-1
CDR3 protein: CSGPKAGVSYNEQFF
CDR3 DNA: TGCAGTGGACCAAAAGCGGGAGTATCCTACAATGAGCAGTTCTTC

clone size: -
D gene: -
J gene: TRBJ2-2
V gene: TRBV28
CDR3 protein: CASSISGYTGELFF
CDR3 DNA: TGTGCCAGCAGTATTTCAGGGTACACCGGGGAGCTGTTTTTT

clone size: once
D gene: -
J gene: TRBJ2-1
V gene: TRBV6-2/TRBV6-3
CDR3 protein: CASSSSEINEQFF
CDR3 DNA: TGTGCCAGCAGTTCATCGGAGATCAATGAGCAGTTCTTC

clone size: -
D gene: -
J gene: TRBJ2-3
V gene: TRBV10-3
CDR3 protein: CAIRGSGTREDTDTQYF
CDR3 DNA: TGTGCCATCAGGGGATCAGGGACCCGAGAAGACACAGATACGCAGTATTTT

clone size: -
D gene: -
J gene: TRBJ1-1
V gene: TRBV6-6
CDR3 protein: CASSYWGAGTEAFF
CDR3 DNA: TGTGCCAGCAGTTACTGGGGGGCGGGCACTGAAGCTTTCTTT

clone size: few
D gene: -
J gene: TRBJ2-7
V gene: TRBV7-2
CDR3 protein: CASSFGRVGYEQYF
CDR3 DNA: TGTGCCAGCAGCTTCGGCAGGGTAGGCTACGAGCAGTACTTC

clone size: -
D gene: -
J gene: TRBJ1-1
V gene: TRBV19
CDR3 protein: CASSIIGGDTEAFF
CDR3 DNA: TGTGCCAGTAGTATCATCGGGGGAGACACTGAAGCTTTCTTT

clone size: -
D gene: -
J gene: TRBJ1-1
V gene: TRBV12-3/TRBV12-4
CDR3 protein: CASWEGFNTEAFF
CDR3 DNA: TGTGCCAGCTGGGAGGGGTTTAACACTGAAGCTTTCTTT

clone size: few
D gene: -
J gene: TRBJ2-1
V gene: TRBV6-1
CDR3 protein: CASSIPRGSSYNEQFF
CDR3 DNA: TGTGCCAGCAGTATACCAAGGGGGAGCTCCTACAATGAGCAGTTCTTC

clone size: few
D gene: TRBD2
J gene: TRBJ2-1
V gene: TRBV6-2/TRBV6-3
CDR3 protein: CASRLAGGNEQFF
CDR3 DNA: TGTGCCAGCCGACTAGCGGGAGGCAATGAGCAGTTCTTC

clone size: -
D gene: -
J gene: TRBJ1-1
V gene: TRBV7-2
CDR3 protein: CASSSVYTEAFF
CDR3 DNA: TGTGCCAGCAGCTCAGTATACACTGAAGCTTTCTTT

clone size: -
D gene: -
J gene: TRBJ2-4
V gene: TRBV20-1
CDR3 protein: CSAREREAKNIQYF
CDR3 DNA: TGCAGTGCTAGAGAACGTGAAGCCAAAAACATTCAGTACTTC

clone size: many
D gene: TRBD1
J gene: TRBJ1-5
V gene: TRBV7-2
CDR3 protein: CASSTRVSGTGEQPQHF
CDR3 DNA: TGTGCCAGCAGCACCCGCGTATCCGGGACAGGGGAACAGCCCCAGCATTTT

clone size: -
D gene: -
J gene: TRBJ1-2
V gene: TRBV25-1
CDR3 protein: CATETRLNYGYTF
CDR3 DNA: TGTGCCACCGAGACCCGTCTTAACTATGGCTACACCTTC

clone size: -
D gene: -
J gene: TRBJ2-7
V gene: TRBV3-1
CDR3 protein: CASSQALGVYEQYF
CDR3 DNA: TGTGCCAGCAGCCAAGCCCTGGGAGTGTACGAGCAGTACTTC

clone size: -
D gene: -
J gene: TRBJ2-1
V gene: TRBV7-2
CDR3 protein: CATRPSGGIGSYNEQFF
CDR3 DNA: TGTGCCACTCGACCGTCGGGGGGCATTGGCTCCTACAATGAGCAGTTCTTC

clone size: few
D gene: -
J gene: TRBJ2-7
V gene: TRBV7-2
CDR3 protein: CASSLQALRGRAYEQYF
CDR3 DNA: TGTGCCAGCAGCTTACAGGCCCTCCGGGGCAGGGCCTACGAGCAGTACTTC

clone size: -
D gene: -
J gene: TRBJ2-5
V gene: TRBV20-1
CDR3 protein: CSASQFGHGTQYF
CDR3 DNA: TGCAGTGCTAGTCAGTTTGGACACGGGACCCAGTACTTC

clone size: -
D gene: TRBD1
J gene: TRBJ1-3
V gene: TRBV2
CDR3 protein: CASRTTGAGNTIYF
CDR3 DNA: TGTGCCAGCAGAACGACAGGGGCAGGAAACACCATATATTTT

clone size: -
D gene: -
J gene: TRBJ1-1
V gene: TRBV7-8
CDR3 protein: CASSSLDNKNTEAFF
CDR3 DNA: TGTGCCAGCAGCTCATTAGACAACAAGAACACTGAAGCTTTCTTT

clone size: -
D gene: TRBD2
J gene: TRBJ2-1
V gene: TRBV5-6
CDR3 protein: CASSYVVASGSNEQFF
CDR3 DNA: TGTGCCAGCAGCTACGTCGTCGCTAGCGGGAGCAATGAGCAGTTCTTC

clone size: -
D gene: TRBD2
J gene: TRBJ2-1
V gene: TRBV20-1
CDR3 protein: CSARIAGDGEQFF
CDR3 DNA: TGCAGTGCTAGGATAGCGGGAGACGGTGAGCAGTTCTTC

clone size: once
D gene: TRBD2
J gene: TRBJ2-5
V gene: TRBV2
CDR3 protein: CASSAAGEETQYF
CDR3 DNA: TGTGCCAGCAGTGCTGCGGGGGAAGAGACCCAGTACTTC

clone size: few
D gene: TRBD2
J gene: TRBJ2-7
V gene: TRBV4-3
CDR3 protein: CASSQGLAATYEQYF
CDR3 DNA: TGCGCCAGCAGCCAGGGACTAGCGGCAACCTACGAGCAGTACTTC

clone size: -
D gene: -
J gene: TRBJ2-3
V gene: TRBV12-3/TRBV12-4
CDR3 protein: CASSRRGGARTDTQYF
CDR3 DNA: TGTGCCAGCAGTCGGAGAGGAGGGGCCCGCACAGATACGCAGTATTTT

clone size: many
D gene: TRBD1
J gene: TRBJ2-7
V gene: TRBV7-2
CDR3 protein: CASGTGGYEQYF
CDR3 DNA: TGTGCCAGCGGGACAGGGGGCTACGAGCAGTACTTC

clone size: few
D gene: -
J gene: TRBJ2-1
V gene: TRBV6-1
CDR3 protein: CASRMWNNEQFF
CDR3 DNA: TGTGCCAGCAGAATGTGGAACAATGAGCAGTTCTTC

clone size: few
D gene: -
J gene: TRBJ2-1
V gene: TRBV2
CDR3 protein: CASSEGTHMTSNEQFF
CDR3 DNA: TGTGCCAGCAGTGAAGGCACTCATATGACGTCCAATGAGCAGTTCTTC

clone size: -
D gene: TRBD2
J gene: TRBJ2-7
V gene: TRBV9
CDR3 protein: CASSLSGRVAEQYF
CDR3 DNA: TGTGCCAGCAGCCTGAGCGGGAGGGTGGCCGAGCAGTACTTC

clone size: -
D gene: -
J gene: TRBJ1-6
V gene: TRBV6-5
CDR3 protein: CASSYSARSRGYSPLHF
CDR3 DNA: TGTGCCAGCAGTTACTCGGCGAGGTCGAGGGGATATTCACCCCTCCACTTT

clone size: -
D gene: TRBD2
J gene: TRBJ2-1
V gene: TRBV7-8
CDR3 protein: CASSVGLAGVDEQFF
CDR3 DNA: TGTGCCAGCAGCGTGGGACTAGCGGGGGTGGATGAGCAGTTCTTC

clone size: few
D gene: -
J gene: TRBJ2-1
V gene: TRBV19
CDR3 protein: CASSNLDLLEGYNEQFF
CDR3 DNA: TGTGCCAGTAGTAACCTGGACCTCCTTGAGGGTTACAATGAGCAGTTCTTC